This T cell receptor beta chain was found in a study of chemoradiotherapy in HPV16-positive cancers. Study background: Candidate HPV-specific T-cell clones and common TCR motifs came from functional assays in two HPV16-positive patients. Study-wide results and caveats: Candidate HPV-specific clones and E7-related TCR motifs grew in tumor during treatment. The functional HPV-specific definition rests on just a couple of HPV16-positive patients.

Profiling relied on immunoSEQ multiplex PCR, and the TCRdb table lists in-frame clones only, not all of them. The sample lists 15,000 or so clones; roughly 77% were seen once. A note on this clone: Its specificity is not known.

From germline, CDR1 is SGHRS and CDR2 YFSETQ. With 3 bases clipped from V and 0 bases from J, the junction kept 5 bases outside the gene matches. The CDR3 loop spans 16 amino acids. Samples were taken several times over chemoradiotherapy. The chain carries TRBV5-1 and TRBJ2-1; TRBD1 matches 8 bases. This material was collected from a patient who underwent chemoradiotherapy. This receptor was obtained from a human donor with HPV-associated anogenital cancer. The CDR3 sequence is CASSSYQGASYNEQFF. For the CDR3, the DNA is TGCGCCAGCAGCTCGTACCAGGGGGCCTCCTACAATGAGCAGTTCTTC.